Reported below is one TCR beta chain. The antigen remains undetermined. This entry is derived from a study of vaccination effects on CD4 cells after COVID-19. Measured with immunoSEQ multiplex PCR; TCRdb has only the in-frame clones, and not every one. The sample lists 15,000 or so clones, 76% seen once, with roughly 25% in the top ten. Before sequencing, viral peptide pools were used by the ViraFEST assay to expand antigen-specific CD4+ T cells. Researchers isolated CD4+ T cells once about eleven days of culture had elapsed. Each culture well received approximately 2 million PBMC. These cells were then cultured in IMDM with 9.5 to 10 IU/ml IL-2 and 8.5 to 10 ug/ml peptides. IL-2 medium took the place of half the medium on both days 3 and 7. General study results and limits: Nearly all vaccine-induced clones in healthy recipients recognized only SARS-CoV-2.

This CDR3 has 18 residues. Trimming removed 3 bases from V and 0 bases from J; junction bases left unmatched: 10. Germline CDR1 and CDR2: MGHRA and YSYEKL. The TCR comes from a human donor who received a COVID-19 vaccine. The chain joins TRBV4-1 to TRBJ1-5; TRBD1 matches at 8 bases. The sequenced sample was CD4+ T cells from PBMCs cultured with HCoV-229E spike peptides, obtained before COVID-19 vaccination. The chain's CDR3 is CASSHISGTGYSNQPQHF. DNA for the CDR3: TGCGCCAGCAGCCACATCAGTGGGACAGGTTATAGCAATCAGCCCCAGCATTTT.